This TCR beta chain was documented in a study of T cells in Graves' hyperthyroidism and ophthalmopathy. The study, taken as a whole, reports: Ophthalmopathy was told apart from stable hyperthyroidism by a 13 V-J model.

The CDR3 runs 13 residues. V was shortened by 7 bases and J by 4 bases, with 13 bases between the two germline ends. Germline V lookup: CDR1 SNHLY, CDR2 FYNNEI. RNA transcripts gave rise to amplified TCR beta CDR3 regions. HTBI primers were the set used in a first-round RT-PCR of the TCR CDR3. A single record per CDR3 protein comes from TCRdb applying MiXCR to the multiplex PCR reads. The sample consists of about 720,000 distinct CDR3 sequences, about a sixth of them appearing once. This clonotype appeared many times. What it binds is not known. The source of this sequence is a man aged 18 to 29 with Graves' hyperthyroidism. What was sequenced was blood. The gene calls are TRBV2 and TRBJ1-1; D uncertain. The CDR3 reads CASIPEHITEAFF. In DNA, the CDR3 is TGTGCCAGCATCCCCGAACATATCACTGAAGCTTTCTTT. Full variable domain (rest looked up from reference TRBV2 and TRBJ1-1): EPEVTQTPSHQVTQMGQEVILRCVPISNHLYFYWYRQILGQKVEFLVSFYNNEISEKSEIFDDQFSVERPDGSNFTLKIRSTKLEDSAMYFCASIPEHITEAFFGQGTRLTVV.